These T cell receptor beta chains were read from a single sample in a study of breast tumors, draining lymph nodes, adjacent tissues. One entry per CDR3 protein results from TCRdb running MiXCR on the multiplex PCR reads. In the table there are 13,000 or so distinct CDR3 sequences, around three fifths of which are singletons. Sequences were obtained from tumor-adjacent breast tissue. These receptors all stem from a female donor with breast cancer. Some clones in this sample may be carry-over from other donors' samples. The conserved cysteine and the conserved F or W are not part of the CDR3 here.

>TRBJ2-3|TRBV5-8
ASSFGQSTDTQY
>TRBJ2-7|TRBV11-2
AGGLMGQTSYEQY
>TRBJ2-2|TRBV9
ASSVDPSGTGELF
>TRBJ2-3|TRBV5-8
ASSLVSGDTDTQY
>TRBJ1-2|TRBV5-5
ASSLTDDLYGYT
>TRBJ2-3|TRBV10-3
AIQGYSTDTQY
>TRBJ2-3|TRBV2
ASLFARTDTQY
>TRBJ1-3|TRBV10-3
AIRRRTGNTIY
>TRBJ1-2|TRBV15
ATSRGGIPD
>TRBJ1-4|TRBV29-1
SVVEGGNEKLF
>TRBJ2-3|TRBV30
AWSEGYPQY
>TRBJ2-5|TRBV6-2/TRBV6-3
ASSGVGLQETQY
>TRBJ2-7|TRBV29-1
SGRVGAYEQY
>TRBJ2-7|TRBV12-3/TRBV12-4
ANSFPGGEQY
>TRBJ2-7|TRBV6-1
ASTRSASSYEQY
>TRBJ2-1|TRBV24-1
ATSDLRTPRSEQF
>TRBJ1-1|TRBV4-3
ASATARNTEAF
>TRBJ1-6|TRBV20-1
SARDGRQTSYNSPLH
>TRBJ2-2|TRBV7-6
ASNPTSGNTGELF
>TRBJ1-2|TRBV10-2
ASSESKRGYRGYT
>TRBJ1-3|TRBV2
ASSQTGGRRFESGNTIY
>TRBJ2-2|TRBV29-1
SVEGTARTGELF
>TRBJ1-4|TRBV4-2
ASSHHGQGGEKLF
>TRBJ2-5|TRBV6-6
ASSHVRTSGGAKETQY
>TRBJ2-7|TRBV5-8
ASRSFRGGGTYEQY
>TRBJ1-6|TRBV5-5
ASSRTGPDSPLH
>TRBJ1-2|TRBV6-5
ASSLGPGISVYGYT
>TRBJ2-1|TRBV27
ASSLSSGGASEQF
>TRBJ1-6|TRBV6-5
ASSLSTGGSNSPLH
>TRBJ1-6|TRBV2
ASSANEGTPLH
>TRBJ1-3|TRBV4-3
ASSQARANSGNTIY
>TRBJ1-2|TRBV20-1
SATDRDYGYT
>TRBJ2-7|TRBV7-2
ASSHYRGEQYYRGEQY
>TRBJ2-5|TRBV20-1
SASPGLAGKTQY
>TRBJ1-6|TRBV2
ASRTGVLGGSPLH
>TRBJ2-1|TRBV24-1
ATGSGNYNEQF
>TRBJ1-1|TRBV20-1
SARDMQTMNTEAF
>TRBJ1-2|TRBV7-9
ASSLGRNGYT
>TRBJ2-7|TRBV6-2/TRBV6-3
ASSYSIRRREGLREQY
>TRBJ2-3|TRBV29-1
SVKTDRTDTQY
>TRBJ2-1|TRBV12-3/TRBV12-4
ASSPARDRNEQF
>TRBJ2-1|TRBV29-1
SVGQGHEQF
>TRBJ1-5|TRBV12-3/TRBV12-4
ASTPVGSGNQPQH
>TRBJ2-2|TRBV12-3/TRBV12-4
ASSFTPGGRTGELF
>TRBJ2-3|TRBV7-9
ASSRSALLSTDTQY
>TRBJ1-5|TRBV5-1
ASSFTGTGGQPQH
>TRBJ2-7|TRBV10-1
ASSDEIGTYGQY